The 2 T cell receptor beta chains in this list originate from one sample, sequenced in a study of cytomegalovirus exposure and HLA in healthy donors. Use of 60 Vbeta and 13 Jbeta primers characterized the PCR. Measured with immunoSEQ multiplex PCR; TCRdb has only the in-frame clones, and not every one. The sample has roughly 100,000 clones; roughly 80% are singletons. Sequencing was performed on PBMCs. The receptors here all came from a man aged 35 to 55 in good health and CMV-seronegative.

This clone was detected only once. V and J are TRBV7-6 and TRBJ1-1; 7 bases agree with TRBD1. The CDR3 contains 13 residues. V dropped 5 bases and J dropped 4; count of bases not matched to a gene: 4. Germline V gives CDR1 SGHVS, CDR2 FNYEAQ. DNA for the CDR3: TGTGCCAGCAGCCGCCGGGACAGCACTGAAGCTTTCTTT. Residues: CASSRRDSTEAFF.

The CDR3 protein is CASSSLGSGRSSYNEQFF. As DNA, the CDR3 is TGTGCCAGCAGCTCCCTAGGTAGCGGGCGAAGCTCCTACAATGAGCAGTTCTTC. V is TRBV5-6 and J is TRBJ2-1; 7 bases align to TRBD2. V was pared by 3 bases and J by 0 bases, with 12 bases of the junction left unmatched. CDR3 length: 18 amino acids. CDR1 is SGHDT, CDR2 YYEEEE, per germline.